The 21 T cell receptor beta chains below were found in one sample sequenced in a study of T cell changes during pregnancy in multiple sclerosis. Profiling relied on immunoSEQ multiplex PCR, and the TCRdb table lists in-frame clones only, not all of them. The table has tens of thousands of clones, about 90% seen once; the top ten hold 4% to 6%. Sequencing was performed on peripheral blood, taken in the second trimester of pregnancy. Receptors originate from a female donor in good health, enrolled as a control in a pregnancy study.

The chain couples TRBV7-8 to TRBJ2-6, with TRBD2 as a possible D gene (5 bases). Germline V gives CDR1 SGHVS, CDR2 FQNEAQ. V lost 1 base and J lost 0, with 7 bases in between. This CDR3 spans 16 amino acids. The CDR3 DNA sequence: TGTGCCAGCAGCTTAGTCGGGGACTCTGGGGCCAACGTCCTGACTTTC. Encoded protein: CASSLVGDSGANVLTF.

V is TRBV6-5 and J is TRBJ2-3; D not resolved. The CDR3 has 13 residues. The germline V gene encodes CDR1 MNHEY and CDR2 SVGAGI. V dropped 4 bases and J dropped 5 bases, with 10 bases sitting between them. Here the CDR3 reads CASSLASIDTQYF. The CDR3 nucleotides read TGTGCCAGCAGTTTGGCCAGTATAGATACGCAGTATTTT.

The CDR3 is CASSVNPTYEQYF. The CDR3 nucleotides are TGTGCCAGCAGCGTTAATCCTACCTACGAGCAGTACTTC. The chain couples TRBV9 to TRBJ2-7; D ambiguous. V was pared by 2 bases and J by 2 bases, with 8 bases between. In germline, CDR1 is SGDLS, CDR2 YYNGEE. This CDR3 spans 13 amino acids.

The chain joins TRBV19 to TRBJ2-5, with TRBD1 identical over 11 bases. The CDR3 contains 15 residues. The ends lost 6 bases at V and 4 bases at J; junction bases unmatched: 7. Per germline, CDR1 LNHDA and CDR2 SQIVND (reference sequence). The CDR3 region has the DNA TGTGCCAGTAGACCCGGACAGGGGGCAGGAGAGACCCAGTACTTC. Translating gives CASRPGQGAGETQYF.

J is TRBJ2-1 and V is TRBV5-1, with 7 positions matching TRBD2. CDR3 size: 15 residues. CDR1 and CDR2 from the germline V gene are SGHRS and YFSETQ. Trimming took 5 bases from V and 0 from J; bases not matched to a gene: 5. CDR3 residues: CASSIGGSSYNEQFF. The CDR3 DNA is TGCGCCAGCAGTATCGGGGGGTCCTCCTACAATGAGCAGTTCTTC. Full variable domain (remainder filled in from reference TRBV5-1 and TRBJ2-1): KAGVTQTPRYLIKTRGQQVTLSCSPISGHRSVSWYQQTPGQGLQFLFEYFSETQRNKGNFPGRFSGRQFSNSRSEMNVSTLELGDSALYLCASSIGGSSYNEQFFGPGTRLTVL.

The chain couples TRBV19 to TRBJ1-5; D possibly corresponds to TRBD1 (5 bases). The V end lost 7 bases, the J end lost 6 bases, and 22 bases lay between the germline ends. The CDR3 sequence is 16 residues long. Germline assignment: CDR1 LNHDA and CDR2 SQIVND (reference sequence). CDR3 nucleotides: TGTGCCAGTACCCCCTCCGGAGGGGTTGGCGGTCAGCCCCAGCATTTT. It codes for CASTPSGGVGGQPQHF.

The rearrangement joins TRBV11-2 to TRBJ1-1, with a weak D call TRBD1 (6 bases). The CDR3 sequence is 15 residues long. The V gene lost 1 base and the J gene lost 3 bases, with 12 bases spanning the gap. From germline, CDR1 is SGHAT and CDR2 FQNNGV. The CDR3 sequence is CASSLGWGPDTEAFF. As DNA, the CDR3 is TGTGCCAGCAGCTTAGGGTGGGGGCCTGACACTGAAGCTTTCTTT.

The chain joins TRBV7-9 to TRBJ1-2; 7 bases align to TRBD1. This CDR3 is built from 14 residues. The V segment lost 3 bases and the J segment 8 bases; nucleotides outside the gene matches: 9. Germline CDR1 is SEHNR and CDR2 is FQNEAQ (reference sequence). In nucleotides, the CDR3 is TGTGCCAGCAGCTTCGCCACAGGGGATTACGGCTACACCTTC. This sequence encodes CASSFATGDYGYTF. Based on the CDR3 plus reference TRBV7-9 and TRBJ1-2, the full variable domain is DTGVSQNPRHKITKRGQNVTFRCDPISEHNRLYWYRQTLGQGPEFLTYFQNEAQLEKSRLLSDRFSAERPKGSFSTLEIQRTEQGDSAMYLCASSFATGDYGYTFGSGTRLTVV.

This sequence joins TRBV7-8 and TRBJ2-5; D uncertain. Between the trimmed V and J ends, which lost 5 bases and 6 bases, there was a span of 19 bases. Germline CDR1 and CDR2: SGHVS and FQNEAQ. This CDR3 is 15 amino acids long. The CDR3 DNA sequence: TGTGCCAGCAGCCCAGACGGCCTAGGCTTGAAGACCCAGTACTTC. It specifies CASSPDGLGLKTQYF.

The chain employs TRBV18 and TRBJ1-1; 8 nucleotides line up with TRBD1. Unmatched junction bases numbered 16, after V lost 2 bases and J lost 2 bases. CDR3 size: 19 residues. Per germline, CDR1 KGHSH and CDR2 LQKENI. The CDR3 DNA reads as TGTGCCAGCTCACCAAGGAGCCCCGGGACAGGTACCCTAAACACTGAAGCTTTCTTT. Protein: CASSPRSPGTGTLNTEAFF.

V gene TRBV11-3 combines with J gene TRBJ2-2, with D possibly being TRBD2 (5 bases). V lost 0 bases and J 5 bases, leaving 13 bases between the germline ends. The CDR3 covers 16 residues. Germline lookup yields CDR1 SGHNT and CDR2 YENEEA. The CDR3 loop reads CASSLEIGVGTGELFF. The CDR3 bases are TGTGCCAGCAGCTTAGAGATCGGGGTTGGGACCGGGGAGCTGTTTTTT.

The chain joins TRBV19 to TRBJ2-1, with 7 bases that match TRBD1. The CDR3 runs to 14 residues. V dropped 6 bases and J dropped 7; count of bases not matched to a gene: 9. Germline lookup yields CDR1 LNHDA and CDR2 SQIVND (reference sequence). The CDR3 here is CASRDEDRMNEQFF. As DNA, the CDR3 is TGTGCCAGTAGAGACGAGGACAGGATGAATGAGCAGTTCTTC.

The V and J genes are TRBV5-1 and TRBJ2-5; perhaps TRBD2 as D (5 bases). The germline V gene has CDR1 SGHRS and CDR2 YFSETQ. V lost 5 bases, J lost 2 bases, and 16 bases lay in between. CDR3 length equals 15 residues. As DNA, the CDR3 is TGCGCCAGCAGGCCCGAGGGCCAGCCTCAAGAGACCCAGTACTTC. Its protein is CASRPEGQPQETQYF.

The rearrangement uses TRBV6-5 and TRBJ2-5; TRBD1 aligns across 9 bases. The CDR3 is made up of 14 amino acids. Germline V gives CDR1 MNHEY, CDR2 SVGAGI. Losses at the gene ends were 5 bases for V and 8 bases for J; bases not matched to a gene: 9. The CDR3 region has the DNA TGTGCCAGCAGTCAGACAGGGGGGCTTGTAACCCAGTACTTC. Translation: CASSQTGGLVTQYF.

The CDR3 DNA reads as TGTGCCAGTAGCTGGGGGACGGAGGGTGAGACCCAGTACTTC. It specifies CASSWGTEGETQYF. V and J are TRBV19 and TRBJ2-5; D is possibly TRBD2 (6 bases). The germline V and J ends were trimmed by 6 bases and 5 bases, with 16 bases remaining between them. Germline V gene data show CDR1 as LNHDA and CDR2 as SQIVND (reference sequence). This CDR3 region has 14 residues.

V gene TRBV6-4 combines with J gene TRBJ2-2, with a weak D call TRBD1 (6 bases). The CDR3 is made up of 17 amino acids. Germline assignment: CDR1 MRHNA and CDR2 SNTAGT. Trimming left V 2 bases short and J 2 bases short, with 15 bases between. The CDR3 DNA reads TGTGCCAGCAGTGACAAGGCCGCAGGGGCAAACACCGGGGAGCTGTTTTTT. This sequence encodes CASSDKAAGANTGELFF.

This rearrangement joins TRBV15 to TRBJ1-5; 8 nucleotides align to TRBD1. V trimming: 0 bases; J trimming: 5 bases; junction bases outside the gene matches: 6. The CDR3 runs 16 residues. Germline loops: CDR1 LNHNV, CDR2 YYDKDF (reference sequence). The CDR3 DNA reads as TGTGCCACCAGCAGAGAAGACAGGGGATTCGATCAGCCCCAGCATTTT. Translating it yields CATSREDRGFDQPQHF.

This chain connects TRBV19 to TRBJ1-1; D is undetermined. V was cut by 3 bases and J by 2 bases, with 16 bases left in between. Germline CDR1 is LNHDA and CDR2 is SQIVND (reference sequence). The CDR3 runs 16 residues. The CDR3 loop reads CASSMPLLRENTEAFF. CDR3 bases: TGTGCCAGTAGTATGCCCCTCCTCCGGGAAAACACTGAAGCTTTCTTT.

The rearrangement joins TRBV25-1 to TRBJ1-1; 11 bases line up with TRBD1. The trim removed 5 bases at V and 5 bases at J, leaving 10 bases unmatched. The V gene's germline CDR1 is MGHDK and CDR2 SYGVNS. The CDR3 is 16 amino acids. The CDR3 sequence is CASSLFGQGARTEAFF. CDR3 coding DNA: TGTGCCAGCAGTCTTTTTGGACAGGGGGCGCGTACTGAAGCTTTCTTT.

V gene TRBV19 combines with J gene TRBJ1-2, with D perhaps TRBD1 (5 bases). The CDR3 length is 13 residues. The germline V gene has CDR1 LNHDA and CDR2 SQIVND (reference sequence). Trimming left V 8 bases short and J 1 base short, with 11 bases between. CDR3 loop: CASFDRNNYGYTF. DNA of the CDR3: TGTGCCAGTTTTGACAGAAATAACTATGGCTACACCTTC.

This clone was observed once. The V gene is TRBV2, the J gene TRBJ2-7; the D gene is possibly TRBD2 (5 bases). CDR1 is SNHLY and CDR2 is FYNNEI in the germline V gene. The length of the CDR3 is 14 residues. V shed 5 bases and J shed 2 bases, with 13 bases lying between them. CDR3 amino acids: CASSPRTGTYEQYF. The CDR3 region has the DNA TGTGCCAGCAGTCCCCGGACGGGAACCTACGAGCAGTACTTC.